These T cell receptor beta chains were read from a single sample in a study of T cell responses to AZD1222 COVID-19 vaccine. Repertoires were generated with immunoSEQ multiplex PCR, while TCRdb's copy carries only in-frame clones and drops some. The repertoire consists of over 65,000 clones, with about 88% occurring once and the leading ten covering 6.9%. This material consisted of peripheral blood, taken 28 days after the second AZD1222 dose. These receptors were taken from an adult who received the AZD1222 COVID-19 vaccine. The CDR3 runs from the conserved cysteine through the conserved F or W. The D gene is left open where the match is weak. Only some rows state a clone size, as once, few, many or a class for expanded clones.

len: 12; abundance: .; j_gene: TRBJ2-1; v_gene: TRBV24-1; d_gene: .; CDR3aa: CATSGGYNEQFF; CDR3nt: TGTGCCACCAGTGGGGGTTACAATGAGCAGTTCTTC
len: 13; abundance: .; j_gene: TRBJ1-2; v_gene: TRBV6-2/TRBV6-3; d_gene: .; CDR3aa: CASRYRWDYGYTF; CDR3nt: TGTGCCAGCAGATACCGGTGGGACTATGGCTACACCTTC
len: 13; abundance: .; j_gene: TRBJ1-2; v_gene: TRBV27; d_gene: .; CDR3aa: CASSFGGAYGYTF; CDR3nt: TGTGCCAGCAGTTTCGGGGGGGCCTATGGCTACACCTTC
len: 14; abundance: .; j_gene: TRBJ2-1; v_gene: TRBV10-1; d_gene: TRBD2; CDR3aa: CASSASGSSNEQFF; CDR3nt: TGCGCCAGCAGTGCTAGCGGGAGTAGCAATGAGCAGTTCTTC
len: 15; abundance: .; j_gene: TRBJ1-4; v_gene: TRBV19; d_gene: .; CDR3aa: CASREGRSTNEKLFF; CDR3nt: TGTGCCAGTAGAGAGGGGCGGTCAACTAATGAAAAACTGTTTTTT
len: 12; abundance: once; j_gene: TRBJ1-2; v_gene: TRBV2; d_gene: TRBD1; CDR3aa: CASSETGDGYTF; CDR3nt: TGTGCCAGCAGTGAGACAGGGGATGGCTACACCTTC
len: 20; abundance: .; j_gene: TRBJ2-1; v_gene: TRBV7-3; d_gene: TRBD2; CDR3aa: CASSLRGRGTSGRGYNEQFF; CDR3nt: TGTGCCAGCAGCTTAAGGGGTCGAGGGACTAGCGGGAGAGGATACAATGAGCAGTTCTTC
len: 23; abundance: .; j_gene: TRBJ2-6; v_gene: TRBV6-4; d_gene: TRBD1; CDR3aa: CASSDSLRSLDRGQSSGANVLTF; CDR3nt: TGTGCCAGCAGTGACTCACTTCGGTCCCTCGACAGGGGGCAAAGCTCTGGGGCCAACGTCCTGACTTTC
len: 16; abundance: .; j_gene: TRBJ2-3; v_gene: TRBV4-2; d_gene: TRBD2; CDR3aa: CASSQEEAGGTDTQYF; CDR3nt: TGTGCCAGCAGCCAAGAAGAAGCGGGAGGCACAGATACGCAGTATTTT
len: 18; abundance: .; j_gene: TRBJ1-2; v_gene: TRBV28; d_gene: TRBD1; CDR3aa: CASSLAAPGQGANYGYTF; CDR3nt: TGTGCCAGCAGTTTAGCCGCTCCGGGACAGGGGGCGAACTATGGCTACACCTTC
len: 14; abundance: few; j_gene: TRBJ1-1; v_gene: TRBV3-1/TRBV3-2; d_gene: .; CDR3aa: CASSQGLEVTEAFF; CDR3nt: TGTGCCAGCAGCCAAGGGTTGGAGGTCACTGAAGCTTTCTTT
len: 16; abundance: .; j_gene: TRBJ2-3; v_gene: TRBV27; d_gene: .; CDR3aa: CASSQSSMGDTDTQYF; CDR3nt: TGTGCCAGCAGTCAAAGCTCTATGGGAGACACAGATACGCAGTATTTT
len: 16; abundance: .; j_gene: TRBJ2-5; v_gene: TRBV19; d_gene: .; CDR3aa: CASSSPSTGGGETQYF; CDR3nt: TGTGCCAGTAGCTCTCCTTCAACAGGGGGAGGGGAGACCCAGTACTTC
len: 16; abundance: .; j_gene: TRBJ2-1; v_gene: TRBV19; d_gene: TRBD1; CDR3aa: CASSIQDRGPYNEQFF; CDR3nt: TGTGCCAGTAGTATTCAGGACAGGGGTCCCTACAATGAGCAGTTCTTC
len: 15; abundance: once; j_gene: TRBJ1-2; v_gene: TRBV6-2/TRBV6-3; d_gene: TRBD1; CDR3aa: CASTPRWGQKDGYTF; CDR3nt: TGTGCCAGCACCCCCCGGTGGGGACAGAAAGATGGCTACACCTTC
len: 13; abundance: .; j_gene: TRBJ1-1; v_gene: TRBV19; d_gene: .; CDR3aa: CASSPVHLSVAFF; CDR3nt: TGTGCCAGTAGTCCCGTCCACCTGAGTGTGGCTTTCTTT
len: 14; abundance: .; j_gene: TRBJ1-2; v_gene: TRBV4-1; d_gene: .; CDR3aa: CASSQMTANYGYTF; CDR3nt: TGCGCCAGCAGCCAAATGACAGCCAACTATGGCTACACCTTC
len: 14; abundance: .; j_gene: TRBJ2-1; v_gene: TRBV7-6; d_gene: TRBD1; CDR3aa: CASSFGQGNNEQFF; CDR3nt: TGTGCCAGCAGCTTTGGACAGGGGAACAATGAGCAGTTCTTC
len: 15; abundance: .; j_gene: TRBJ2-1; v_gene: TRBV7-9; d_gene: TRBD2; CDR3aa: CASSLTSGRYNEQFF; CDR3nt: TGTGCCAGCAGCCTAACTAGCGGGCGGTACAATGAGCAGTTCTTC
len: 14; abundance: .; j_gene: TRBJ2-4; v_gene: TRBV2; d_gene: TRBD1; CDR3aa: CASSVLQGKNIQYF; CDR3nt: TGTGCCAGCAGTGTGTTACAGGGGAAAAACATTCAGTACTTC
len: 15; abundance: .; j_gene: TRBJ2-5; v_gene: TRBV10-1; d_gene: TRBD1; CDR3aa: CASSEWGTGQETQYF; CDR3nt: TGCGCCAGCAGTGAGTGGGGGACAGGACAAGAGACCCAGTACTTC
len: 13; abundance: .; j_gene: TRBJ2-5; v_gene: TRBV7-9; d_gene: .; CDR3aa: CASSLVVRETQYF; CDR3nt: TGTGCCAGCAGCTTAGTTGTTCGAGAGACCCAGTACTTC
len: 17; abundance: .; j_gene: TRBJ2-1; v_gene: TRBV24-1; d_gene: .; CDR3aa: CATSDLTVGGVGDEQFF; CDR3nt: TGTGCCACCAGTGATTTGACGGTGGGGGGAGTGGGTGATGAGCAGTTCTTC
len: 12; abundance: .; j_gene: TRBJ1-1; v_gene: TRBV18; d_gene: .; CDR3aa: CASAGVNTEAFF; CDR3nt: TGTGCCAGCGCCGGGGTGAACACTGAAGCTTTCTTT
len: 16; abundance: .; j_gene: TRBJ1-3; v_gene: TRBV5-4; d_gene: .; CDR3aa: CASSLVPGSSGNTIYF; CDR3nt: TGTGCCAGCAGCTTGGTGCCGGGGAGCTCTGGAAACACCATATATTTT
len: 15; abundance: .; j_gene: TRBJ2-1; v_gene: TRBV5-1; d_gene: TRBD2; CDR3aa: CASSGFAGGPDEQFF; CDR3nt: TGCGCCAGCAGCGGTTTTGCGGGAGGGCCGGATGAGCAGTTCTTC
len: 13; abundance: .; j_gene: TRBJ1-1; v_gene: TRBV28; d_gene: TRBD1; CDR3aa: CASSRDRVAEAFF; CDR3nt: TGTGCCAGCAGTCGAGACAGGGTGGCTGAAGCTTTCTTT
len: 15; abundance: .; j_gene: TRBJ1-5; v_gene: TRBV5-6; d_gene: .; CDR3aa: CASSLRGVSNQPQHF; CDR3nt: TGTGCCAGCAGCTTGAGAGGGGTATCCAATCAGCCCCAGCATTTT
len: 19; abundance: once; j_gene: TRBJ2-4; v_gene: TRBV15; d_gene: .; CDR3aa: CATSRDPLGVLVAKNIQYF; CDR3nt: TGTGCCACCAGCAGAGATCCTTTAGGGGTCCTAGTAGCCAAAAACATTCAGTACTTC
len: 13; abundance: .; j_gene: TRBJ2-7; v_gene: TRBV30; d_gene: .; CDR3aa: CAWSVAGPYEQYF; CDR3nt: TGTGCCTGGAGTGTAGCGGGTCCCTACGAGCAGTACTTC
len: 17; abundance: .; j_gene: TRBJ2-3; v_gene: TRBV29-1; d_gene: TRBD2; CDR3aa: CSLLQGLAGGNTDTQYF; CDR3nt: TGCAGTCTCTTGCAAGGACTAGCGGGAGGGAACACAGATACGCAGTATTTT
len: 15; abundance: .; j_gene: TRBJ1-2; v_gene: TRBV7-9; d_gene: .; CDR3aa: CASSPVTGNHYGYTF; CDR3nt: TGTGCCAGCAGCCCCGTAACCGGGAACCACTATGGCTACACCTTC
len: 13; abundance: few; j_gene: TRBJ1-2; v_gene: TRBV27; d_gene: .; CDR3aa: CASSFRDTRGYTF; CDR3nt: TGTGCCAGCAGTTTTCGGGACACGCGCGGCTACACCTTC
len: 15; abundance: .; j_gene: TRBJ2-6; v_gene: TRBV6-4; d_gene: .; CDR3aa: CASSDGISGANVLTF; CDR3nt: TGTGCCAGCAGTGACGGTATTTCTGGGGCCAACGTCCTGACTTTC
len: 15; abundance: .; j_gene: TRBJ1-2; v_gene: TRBV12-5; d_gene: .; CDR3aa: CASGLASGGLNGYTF; CDR3nt: TGTGCTAGTGGTTTGGCCTCTGGGGGGCTCAATGGCTACACCTTC
len: 14; abundance: once; j_gene: TRBJ1-4; v_gene: TRBV4-1; d_gene: TRBD1; CDR3aa: CASSRTGGYEKLFF; CDR3nt: TGCGCCAGCAGCCGAACAGGGGGATATGAAAAACTGTTTTTT
len: 15; abundance: .; j_gene: TRBJ1-6; v_gene: TRBV11-2; d_gene: TRBD1; CDR3aa: CASSTSTGGDSPLHF; CDR3nt: TGTGCCAGCAGTACCTCGACAGGGGGCGATTCACCCCTCCACTTT
len: 14; abundance: once; j_gene: TRBJ1-1; v_gene: TRBV19; d_gene: TRBD1; CDR3aa: CASSAGQVNTEAFF; CDR3nt: TGTGCCAGTAGTGCGGGACAGGTGAACACTGAAGCTTTCTTT
len: 12; abundance: .; j_gene: TRBJ2-7; v_gene: TRBV6-6; d_gene: .; CDR3aa: CASTAWAGEQYF; CDR3nt: TGTGCCAGCACAGCTTGGGCGGGCGAGCAGTACTTC
len: 14; abundance: .; j_gene: TRBJ2-3; v_gene: TRBV28; d_gene: .; CDR3aa: CASSLRQRTDTQYF; CDR3nt: TGTGCCAGCAGTTTACGACAGCGCACAGATACGCAGTATTTT
len: 15; abundance: .; j_gene: TRBJ1-2; v_gene: TRBV19; d_gene: .; CDR3aa: CASSPDSRPSYGYTF; CDR3nt: TGTGCCAGTAGTCCGGACAGCCGTCCCAGCTATGGCTACACCTTC
len: 15; abundance: .; j_gene: TRBJ2-1; v_gene: TRBV29-1; d_gene: TRBD1; CDR3aa: CSVDFRDRGGNEQFF; CDR3nt: TGCAGCGTTGATTTCAGGGACAGGGGAGGCAATGAGCAGTTCTTC
len: 14; abundance: .; j_gene: TRBJ1-1; v_gene: TRBV30; d_gene: .; CDR3aa: CAWTGIWARTEAFF; CDR3nt: TGTGCCTGGACGGGTATTTGGGCTCGCACTGAAGCTTTCTTT
len: 16; abundance: .; j_gene: TRBJ1-3; v_gene: TRBV9; d_gene: TRBD1; CDR3aa: CASSNRDRGSGNTIYF; CDR3nt: TGTGCCAGCAGCAACCGGGACAGGGGATCTGGAAACACCATATATTTT
len: 14; abundance: .; j_gene: TRBJ2-7; v_gene: TRBV6-5; d_gene: .; CDR3aa: CASSSTGRRGEQYF; CDR3nt: TGTGCCAGCAGTTCCACCGGTAGGAGGGGCGAGCAGTACTTC
len: 15; abundance: .; j_gene: TRBJ1-4; v_gene: TRBV2; d_gene: .; CDR3aa: CASKRSGSTNEKLFF; CDR3nt: TGTGCCAGCAAAAGGTCGGGCAGCACTAATGAAAAACTGTTTTTT
len: 14; abundance: .; j_gene: TRBJ2-1; v_gene: TRBV6-4; d_gene: TRBD2; CDR3aa: CASSSSSGSDEQFF; CDR3nt: TGTGCCAGCAGTAGTTCTAGCGGGAGCGATGAGCAGTTCTTC
len: 14; abundance: .; j_gene: TRBJ2-5; v_gene: TRBV6-2/TRBV6-3; d_gene: .; CDR3aa: CASSYGPAGETQYF; CDR3nt: TGTGCCAGCAGTTACGGCCCGGCCGGGGAGACCCAGTACTTC
len: 13; abundance: .; j_gene: TRBJ1-5; v_gene: TRBV10-1; d_gene: .; CDR3aa: CASIRQDNQPQHF; CDR3nt: TGCGCCAGCATTAGGCAGGATAATCAGCCCCAGCATTTT
len: 16; abundance: .; j_gene: TRBJ1-2; v_gene: TRBV6-4; d_gene: .; CDR3aa: CASSDSMRGRHDGYTF; CDR3nt: TGTGCCAGCAGTGACTCAATGAGAGGGAGGCATGATGGCTACACCTTC
len: 16; abundance: .; j_gene: TRBJ2-1; v_gene: TRBV4-2; d_gene: TRBD2; CDR3aa: CASSPSRTSAYNEQFF; CDR3nt: TGTGCCAGCAGCCCGTCAAGGACTAGCGCATACAATGAGCAGTTCTTC
len: 17; abundance: .; j_gene: TRBJ2-3; v_gene: TRBV24-1; d_gene: .; CDR3aa: CATSDRWTLPSTDTQYF; CDR3nt: TGTGCCACCAGTGATCGATGGACTTTACCTAGCACAGATACGCAGTATTTT